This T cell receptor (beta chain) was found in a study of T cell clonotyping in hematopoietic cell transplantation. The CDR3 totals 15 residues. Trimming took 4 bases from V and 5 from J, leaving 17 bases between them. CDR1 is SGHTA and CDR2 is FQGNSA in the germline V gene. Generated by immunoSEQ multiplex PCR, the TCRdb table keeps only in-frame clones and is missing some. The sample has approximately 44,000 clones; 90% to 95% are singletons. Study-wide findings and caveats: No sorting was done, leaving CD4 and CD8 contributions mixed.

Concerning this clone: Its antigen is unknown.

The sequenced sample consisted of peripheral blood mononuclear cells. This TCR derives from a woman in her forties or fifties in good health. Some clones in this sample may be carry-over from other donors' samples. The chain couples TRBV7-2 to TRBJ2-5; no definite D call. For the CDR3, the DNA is TGTGCCAGCAGCTCCTTCCGGACGAAAGGGGAGACCCAGTACTTC. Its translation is CASSSFRTKGETQYF.